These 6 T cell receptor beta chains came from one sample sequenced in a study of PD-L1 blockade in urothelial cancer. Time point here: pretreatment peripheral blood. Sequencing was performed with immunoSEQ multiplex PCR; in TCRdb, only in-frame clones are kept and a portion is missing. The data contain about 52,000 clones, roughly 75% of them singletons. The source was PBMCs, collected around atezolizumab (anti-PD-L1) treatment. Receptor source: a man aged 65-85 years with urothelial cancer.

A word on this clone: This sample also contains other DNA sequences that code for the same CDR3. CDR3 sequence: CASSLGLAGGGTDTQYF. The CDR3 coding sequence is TGCGCCAGCAGCTTGGGTCTAGCGGGAGGAGGCACAGATACGCAGTATTTT. This chain connects TRBV5-1 to TRBJ2-3, with 11 bases that match TRBD2. The CDR3 totals 17 residues. Germline V gene lookup returns CDR1 SGHRS and CDR2 YFSETQ. The trim removed 0 bases at V and 1 base at J, leaving 4 bases unmatched.

This CDR3 is CASRQTAGRDEKLFF. CDR3 nucleotides: TGCGCCAGCAGGCAAACGGCCGGCAGGGATGAAAAACTGTTTTTT. This chain connects TRBV5-1 to TRBJ1-4, with D tentatively TRBD1 (5 bases). Trimming removed 5 bases at V and 6 bases at J, with 17 bases between. CDR3 size: 15 residues. The V gene's germline CDR1 is SGHRS and CDR2 YFSETQ.

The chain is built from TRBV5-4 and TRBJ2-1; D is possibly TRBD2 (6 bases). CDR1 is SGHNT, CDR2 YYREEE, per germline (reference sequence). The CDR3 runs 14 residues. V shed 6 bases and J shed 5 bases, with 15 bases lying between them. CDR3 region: CASTLTSSNNEQFF. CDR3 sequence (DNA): TGTGCCAGCACCCTGACTAGTAGCAACAATGAGCAGTTCTTC.

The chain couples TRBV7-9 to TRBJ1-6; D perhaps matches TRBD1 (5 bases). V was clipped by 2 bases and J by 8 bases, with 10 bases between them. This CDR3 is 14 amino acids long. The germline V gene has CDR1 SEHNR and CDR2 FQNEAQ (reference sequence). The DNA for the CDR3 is TGTGCCAGCAGCTTATCGGGGACTCATTCACCCCTCCACTTT. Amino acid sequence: CASSLSGTHSPLHF.

Here the CDR3 reads CASRGGAEGANVLTF. Here the CDR3 DNA reads TGTGCCTCACGGGGGGGGGCGGAAGGGGCCAACGTCCTGACTTTC. V usage is TRBV6-5 and J usage is TRBJ2-6; 8 bases agree with TRBD2. The CDR3 runs 15 residues. The germline V gene encodes CDR1 MNHEY and CDR2 SVGAGI. The V and J ends lost 11 bases and 4 bases, in that order; junction bases with no gene match: 10.

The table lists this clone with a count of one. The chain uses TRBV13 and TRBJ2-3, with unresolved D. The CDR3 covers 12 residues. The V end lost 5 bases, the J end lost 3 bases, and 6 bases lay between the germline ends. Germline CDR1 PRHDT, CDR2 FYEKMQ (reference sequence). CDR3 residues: CASSPRTDTQYF. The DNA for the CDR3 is TGTGCCAGCAGCCCTAGGACAGATACGCAGTATTTT.